This TCR beta chain stems from a study of T-cell reconstitution after alpha-beta-depleted transplantation in children. Whole-study findings and limits: Several hundred expanded graft clones reportedly gave rise to the alpha-beta T cells present about two months after transplant. When one year had passed after transplant, most T-cell counts and diversity came from newly produced T cells. Diversity of TCRbeta at day 60 was high in some patients, arising from surviving recipient T cells and thymic progenitors.

This CDR3 region has 13 residues. V shed 1 base, J shed 2 bases, and the junction held 2 bases outside the gene matches. The V gene's germline CDR1 is DFQATT and CDR2 SNEGSKA (reference sequence). TCRbeta library construction was performed incorporating unique molecular identifiers. One entry per CDR3 protein, called by TCRdb with MiXCR from the PCR reads. This table holds approximately 230,000 distinct CDR3 sequences, 25% found once. In the case of this clonotype: Its specificity is not known.

This receptor was obtained from a girl aged 2-9 years with Fanconi anemia, due to receive a stem cell transplant. This chain connects TRBV20-1 to TRBJ2-7, with 7 bases matching TRBD2. The specimen comprised PBMCs, sampled before TCRalphabeta/CD19-depleted stem cell transplant. CDR3 sequence (DNA): TGCAGTGCTAGAGGCGGGAGCCCCTACGAGCAGTACTTC. This sequence encodes CSARGGSPYEQYF.